This T cell receptor (beta chain) was captured by sequencing in a study of human T cells and chemical hapten exposure. Overall study: The patch tests put 0.01% DPC on the skin of the upper back and were read 6 days later. Broader study findings: A positive correlation with patch test score was found for PT1 expanded TCR counts.

Time point indicated: patch test 2, 6 weeks after DPC sensitization. The treatment is: therapeutic diphenylcyclopropenone sensitization with weekly scalp DPC. TCRdb recomputed calls from the RACE reads with MiXCR, one row per CDR3 protein. This table holds some 80,000 distinct CDR3 sequences, 9.5% to 13% found once. Comment on this clonotype: Its antigen remains unidentified.

The V gene's germline CDR1 is KGHSH and CDR2 LQKENI. The length of the CDR3 is 14 residues. V was trimmed by 2 bases and J by 5 bases, leaving 10 bases between them. Material: whole blood, obtained in connection with sensitization to the hapten diphenylcyclopropenone (DPC). The chain is built from TRBV18 and TRBJ1-5; a possible D gene is TRBD1 (6 bases). This TCR derives from a woman in her twenties or thirties with alopecia areata. Some clones in this sample may be carry-over from other donors' samples. The CDR3 DNA sequence: TGTGCCAGCTCACCAGGCGAGGGGGATCAGCCCCAGCATTTT. Translating gives CASSPGEGDQPQHF.